Below are 27 T cell receptor beta chains sequenced from a single sample in a study of tumor and adjacent non-tumor tissue in lung cancer. No cell sorting was done before RNA was extracted from the tissue. More than 3 cm separated this lung sample from the edge of the tumor. Three rounds of nested PCR, following a modified ARM-PCR protocol, produced the TCRbeta library. Via MiXCR, TCRdb re-called the multiplex PCR reads, giving one row per CDR3 protein. The data contain about 67,000 distinct CDR3 sequences, more than 65% of them seen just once; the ten biggest clones take up around 45%. The specimen sequenced was distant non-tumor lung tissue. Receptors originate from a man in his fifties or sixties with non-small cell lung cancer.

This clonotype has ten or more counts. The genes are TRBV7-9 and TRBJ1-4; no reliable D call. In germline, CDR1 is SEHNR, CDR2 FQNEAQ (reference sequence). This CDR3 contains 15 residues. Trimming took 0 bases from V and 6 from J, leaving 11 bases between them. In nucleotides, the CDR3 is TGTGCCAGCAGCTTAGCGTTAAGGTTCGATGAAAAACTGTTTTTT. Its translation is CASSLALRFDEKLFF.

The table lists this clonotype with a few counts. Germline and junction disagree at one end, which may indicate a read error. The rearrangement joins TRBV6-2 or TRBV6-3 to TRBJ1-5, with D unclear. Germline CDR1 reads MNHEY; CDR2 reads SVGEGT. The CDR3 is 12 residues long. This CDR3 reads CASSYPSMNSQF. CDR3 nucleotide sequence: TGTGCCAGTAGTTACCCCTCAATGAATTCGCAATTT.

V is TRBV5-1 and J is TRBJ2-7; 12 positions agree with TRBD1. Trimming at V came to 4 bases and at J to 10 bases, leaving 6 bases not matched to a gene. Germline loops: CDR1 SGHRS, CDR2 YFSETQ. This CDR3 region has 13 residues. The CDR3 DNA follows: TGCGCCAGCAGCACGGGGACAGGGGGCAATCAGTACTTC. Protein: CASSTGTGGNQYF.

Of note for this clonotype: One end of the junction fails to match germline, which may point to a read error. The chain couples TRBV7-8 to TRBJ2-5; TRBD2 aligns across 7 bases. CDR3 size: 17 residues. Germline V gene lookup returns CDR1 SGHVS and CDR2 FQNEAQ. The CDR3 reads CASNLVGGNRFQETRYF. Written as DNA, the CDR3 is TGTGCCAGCAACTTAGTGGGGGGGAATCGGTTCCAAGAGACCCGGTACTTC.

On this clonotype itself: A junction end diverges from the germline sequence, so it may reflect a read error. This chain links TRBV20-1 with TRBJ2-1, with 7 nucleotides matching TRBD2. CDR1 is DFQATT, CDR2 SNEGSKA, per germline (reference sequence). This CDR3 spans 15 amino acids. The CDR3 bases are TGCAGTGCTAGCGATCATCTAGCGGATTACAATGAGCAGATCTTC. It codes for CSASDHLADYNEQIF.

Concerning this clonotype: A junction boundary mismatches the germline segment, possibly from a read error. The chain uses TRBV11-3 and TRBJ2-7, with TRBD1 matching 11 bases. The V gene's germline CDR1 is SGHNT and CDR2 YENEEA. The CDR3 totals 15 residues. CDR3 amino acids: CASSPPGQGAREQCF. The CDR3 DNA is TGTGCTAGCAGCCCCCCAGGACAGGGGGCTCGGGAGCAGTGCTTC. The whole variable domain, filled in from reference TRBV11-3 and TRBJ2-7, reads EAGVVQSPRYKIIEKKQPVAFWCNPISGHNTLYWYLQNLGQGPELLIRYENEEAVDDSQLPKDRFSAERLKGVDSTLKIQPAELGDSAVYLCASSPPGQGAREQCFGPGTRLTVT.

As regards this clonotype: An end of the junction does not agree with germline; a read error may underlie this. The chain is built from TRBV11-1 and TRBJ2-2, with D tentatively TRBD2 (5 bases). The germline V gene encodes CDR1 SGHAT and CDR2 FQDESV (reference sequence). The CDR3 has 14 residues. The CDR3 DNA follows: TGTCCCAGCAGCTATACTAGTGGCACCTGGGAGCCATTTTTT. Amino acids: CPSSYTSGTWEPFF.

The chain joins TRBV13 to TRBJ2-3; TRBD1 might be the D (5 bases). Germline CDR1 is PRHDT and CDR2 is FYEKMQ (reference sequence). The CDR3 contains 15 residues. CDR3 sequence: CVSSLVRQNTDTQYF. CDR3 DNA: TGTGTGAGCAGCTTAGTGAGACAGAACACAGATACGCAGTATTTT.

CDR3 DNA sequence: TGCGCCAGCAGCTTAGTATGGACCACCGGGGAGCTGTTTTTT. Amino acids: CASSLVWTTGELFF. This chain uses TRBV5-1 with TRBJ2-2; D not resolved. This CDR3 spans 14 amino acids. V gave up 2 bases and J gave up 4 bases, with 9 bases separating them. Germline lookup yields CDR1 SGHRS and CDR2 YFSETQ.

This sequence joins TRBV6-5 and TRBJ1-2; 7 bases are shared with TRBD1. Looked up from germline, CDR1 is MNHEY and CDR2 is SVGAGI. The CDR3 loop spans 15 amino acids. Here the CDR3 reads CAIIRQGGNNYGYTF. The CDR3 region has the DNA TGTGCTATCATTCGACAGGGTGGGAATAACTATGGCTACACCTTC.

The chain uses TRBV24-1 and TRBJ1-1; D gene ambiguous. Trimming removed 5 bases from V and 1 base from J, with 4 bases in between. The CDR3 loop spans 12 amino acids. Germline V lookup: CDR1 KGHDR, CDR2 SFDVKD. The CDR3 reads CATSAGNTEAFF. The CDR3 bases are TGTGCCACCAGTGCGGGGAACACTGAAGCTTTCTTT.

This clonotype was detected many times. The chain couples TRBV2 to TRBJ1-1; D may be TRBD1 (5 bases). Trimming stripped 7 bases from V and 6 bases from J, with 9 bases between. The CDR3 is made up of 11 amino acids. Germline V gene data show CDR1 as SNHLY and CDR2 as FYNNEI. The CDR3 loop reads CASNWGAEAFF. As DNA, the CDR3 is TGTGCCAGCAATTGGGGGGCTGAAGCTTTCTTT. The full variable domain, in which reference TRBV2 and TRBJ1-1 provide the parts outside the CDR3, is EPEVTQTPSHQVTQMGQEVILRCVPISNHLYFYWYRQILGQKVEFLVSFYNNEISEKSEIFDDQFSVERPDGSNFTLKIRSTKLEDSAMYFCASNWGAEAFFGQGTRLTVV.

A remark on this clonotype: Because the CDR3 is missing its conserved closing phenylalanine or tryptophan, this is likely a read error. The J gene is TRBJ2-7, the V gene TRBV28; tentatively, D is TRBD2 (6 bases). In germline, CDR1 is MDHEN, CDR2 SYDVKM. The CDR3 covers 13 residues. Trimming stripped 7 bases from V and 6 bases from J, with 16 bases between. In DNA form, the CDR3 reads TGTGCCAGCACCCACGGGGGTCTCGGCGAGCAGTACATC. Its protein product is CASTHGGLGEQYI.

This sequence joins TRBV5-5 and TRBJ2-1; possibly TRBD1 for D (5 bases). Trimming removed 5 bases at V and 16 bases at J, with 22 bases between. Germline lookup yields CDR1 SGHKS and CDR2 YYEKEE (reference sequence). The CDR3 extends over 13 amino acids. Written as DNA, the CDR3 is TGTGCCAGCAGTCTGGCAGGGCAGGACCCGGAATTCTTC. Its protein product is CASSLAGQDPEFF. The full variable domain, rest sourced from reference TRBV5-5 and TRBJ2-1, is DAGVTQSPTHLIKTRGQQVTLRCSPISGHKSVSWYQQVLGQGPQFIFQYYEKEERGRGNFPDRFSARQFPNYSSELNVNALLLGDSALYLCASSLAGQDPEFFGPGTRLTVL.

This clonotype has a count of ten or more. As DNA, the CDR3 is TGTGCCAGCAGCTTTCTCTCGGGACAGGGATACGAGCAGTACTTC. Its translation: CASSFLSGQGYEQYF. The J gene is TRBJ2-7, the V gene TRBV5-5, with TRBD1 matching 9 bases. Germline V gives CDR1 SGHKS, CDR2 YYEKEE (reference sequence). The CDR3 is made up of 15 amino acids. The V and J ends lost 2 bases and 4 bases, in that order; junction bases with no gene match: 7. Full variable domain (outside the CDR3, taken from reference TRBV5-5 and TRBJ2-7): DAGVTQSPTHLIKTRGQQVTLRCSPISGHKSVSWYQQVLGQGPQFIFQYYEKEERGRGNFPDRFSARQFPNYSSELNVNALLLGDSALYLCASSFLSGQGYEQYFGPGTRLTVT.

This clonotype was recorded once. With a much larger clone just one base away, this may be a read error. DNA for the CDR3: TGCTGTGCTAGGGGGCTAGCGGGGAACACAGATACGCAGTATTTT. Protein: CCARGLAGNTDTQYF. This chain connects TRBV20-1 to TRBJ2-3; 9 nucleotides line up with TRBD2. CDR3 length: 15 residues. Per germline, CDR1 DFQATT and CDR2 SNEGSKA (reference sequence).

This chain uses TRBV12-3 or TRBV12-4 with TRBJ2-1; 11 bases align to TRBD1. V lost 1 base, J lost 8 bases, and 10 bases stayed unmatched. The CDR3 extends over 17 amino acids. CDR3 sequence: CASSLEVGQGAGYEQFF. CDR3 nucleotide sequence: TGTGCCAGCAGTTTAGAGGTAGGACAGGGGGCAGGATATGAGCAGTTCTTC.

A note on this clonotype: The junction departs from germline at one end; a sequencing error may be responsible. The CDR3 DNA follows: TGCAGCGTCGAGGGTGTGGATGGCTACAGCTTC. This encodes CSVEGVDGYSF. The chain recombines TRBV29-1 with TRBJ1-2; D is unresolved. This CDR3 is 11 amino acids long. Germline V lookup: CDR1 SQVTM, CDR2 ANQGSEA.

CDR3 sequence (DNA): TGTGCCAGCAGCAAACAGGCGGACAGGGGTCTAGATACGCAGTATTTT. This translates into CASSKQADRGLDTQYF. The chain combines TRBV7-2 with TRBJ2-3, with TRBD1 matching over 9 bases. CDR1 is SGHTA and CDR2 is FQGNSA in the germline V gene. V shed 5 bases and J 5 bases; nucleotides not matched to a gene: 11. This CDR3 comprises 16 residues.

Worth noting for this clonotype: One end of the junction is discordant with germline, which a read error may explain. This chain connects TRBV7-9 to TRBJ1-1; D might be TRBD1 (5 bases). The CDR3 loop spans 15 amino acids. In germline, CDR1 is SEHNR, CDR2 FQNEAQ (reference sequence). CDR3 in amino acids: CASSPSSGAGPEAFF. As DNA, the CDR3 is TGTGCCAGTAGCCCATCAAGTGGGGCAGGGCCTGAGGCTTTCTTT.

Concerning this clonotype: A read error may produce the germline difference seen at one junction end. This sequence joins TRBV4-2 and TRBJ2-6, with D unclear. Germline-derived CDR1 and CDR2 are LGHNA and YNFKEQ. This CDR3 region has 16 residues. The CDR3, as DNA: TGTGCCAGTAGCCAAGAAGCCCTCTCTGGAACCAACGTCCTGACTTTC. Translation gives CASSQEALSGTNVLTF.

In regard to this clonotype: One junction end disagrees with the germline gene, perhaps due to a read error. The J gene is TRBJ2-7, the V gene TRBV10-3, with D perhaps TRBD2 (5 bases). The CDR3 spans 15 residues. Germline V lookup: CDR1 ENHRY, CDR2 SYGVKD. This CDR3 reads CAISRRRDTTDEEYF. DNA of the CDR3: TGTGCCATCAGCAGGAGGAGAGACACCACAGACGAGGAGTACTTC.

Regarding this clonotype: The junction differs from germline at one of its ends, possibly a read error. V is TRBV5-4 and J is TRBJ2-2; D is unresolved. The V gene's germline CDR1 is SGHNT and CDR2 YYREEE (reference sequence). The CDR3 spans 13 residues. CDR3 loop: CAGHRVSTWELFF. In DNA form, the CDR3 reads TGTGCCGGTCACAGAGTTAGCACCTGGGAGCTGTTTTTT.

A note on this clonotype: One junction end does not reproduce the germline sequence, and a read error may be involved. This rearrangement joins TRBV6-5 to TRBJ1-2; perhaps TRBD1 as D (5 bases). CDR1 MNHEY and CDR2 SVGAGI come from the germline V gene. The CDR3 has 15 amino acids. CDR3 sequence (DNA): TGTGCCAACAGTCGTCAGGGTGGGAATAACTATGGCCACACCTTC. Protein: CANSRQGGNNYGHTF.

For this clonotype: Its ends do not fully match the called genes, so a read error is possible. The chain links TRBV30 to TRBJ2-5; weak D call: TRBD1 (6 bases). Per germline, CDR1 GTSNPN and CDR2 SVGIG (reference sequence). The CDR3 is made up of 15 amino acids. The CDR3: CVWSYTTGFSETQYF. The CDR3 region has the DNA TGTGTCTGGAGTTATACCACAGGGTTTAGTGAGACCCAGTACTTC. Complete variable domain (other parts from reference TRBV30 and TRBJ2-5): SQTIHQWPATLVQPVGSPLSLECTVEGTSNPNLYWYRQAAGRGLQLLFYSVGIGQISSEVPQNLSASRPQDRQFILSSKKLLLSDSGFYLCVWSYTTGFSETQYFGPGTRLLVL.

This clonotype was counted at least ten times. The J gene is TRBJ1-5, the V gene TRBV28, with a weak D call TRBD1 (6 bases). Trimming left V 5 bases short and J 0 bases short, with 23 bases between. This CDR3 has 19 amino acids. The germline CDR1 and CDR2 sequences are MDHEN and SYDVKM. The CDR3: CASSQRGLRGGYSNQPQHF. DNA of the CDR3: TGTGCCAGCAGTCAAAGGGGACTCAGAGGGGGTTATAGCAATCAGCCCCAGCATTTT.

Details on this clonotype: Sequence at one end of the junction differs from germline and may be a read error. The chain employs TRBV20-1 and TRBJ2-7, with 8 bases lining up with TRBD2. This CDR3 spans 15 amino acids. The germline V gene has CDR1 DFQATT and CDR2 SNEGSKA (reference sequence). The CDR3 is CSTRVASGLMGKQYF. The CDR3, as DNA: TGCAGTACTAGAGTAGCTAGCGGGCTAATGGGCAAGCAGTACTTC.